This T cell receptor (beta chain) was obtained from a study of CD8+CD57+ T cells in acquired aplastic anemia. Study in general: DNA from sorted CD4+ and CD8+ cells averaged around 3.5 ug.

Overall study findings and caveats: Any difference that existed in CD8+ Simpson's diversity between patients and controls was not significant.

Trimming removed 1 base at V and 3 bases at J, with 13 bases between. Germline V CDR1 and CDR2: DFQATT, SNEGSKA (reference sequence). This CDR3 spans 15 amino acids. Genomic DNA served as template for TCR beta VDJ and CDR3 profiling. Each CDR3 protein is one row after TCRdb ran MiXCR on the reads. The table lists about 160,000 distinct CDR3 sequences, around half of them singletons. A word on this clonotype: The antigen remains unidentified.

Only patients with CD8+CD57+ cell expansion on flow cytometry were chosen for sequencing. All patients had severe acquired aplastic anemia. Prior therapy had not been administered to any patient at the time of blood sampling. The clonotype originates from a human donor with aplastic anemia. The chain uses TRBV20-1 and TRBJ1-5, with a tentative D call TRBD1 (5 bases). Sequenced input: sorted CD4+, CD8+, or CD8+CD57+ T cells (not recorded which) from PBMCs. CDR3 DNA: TGCAGTGCTAGAGGGATGTGGGGGATCAATCAGCCCCAGCATTTT. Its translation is CSARGMWGINQPQHF.